A single TCR beta chain is shown here with its context. After removal of 6 bases from V and 0 bases from J, the junction contained 2 bases not matched to a gene. CDR3 length: 14 residues. CDR1 and CDR2 from the germline V gene are LNHDA and SQIVND (reference sequence). This table comes from immunoSEQ multiplex PCR, and its TCRdb copy is limited to in-frame clones, with some not included. The sample has tens of thousands of clones, about 81% seen once; the top ten hold more than 8%. The record originates from a study of PD-L1 blockade in urothelial cancer. The chain links TRBV19 to TRBJ2-3; 8 nucleotides align to TRBD2. The sequencing here drew on PBMCs, taken around atezolizumab (anti-PD-L1) treatment. This TCR was recovered from a man between 65 and 79 years old with urothelial cancer. CDR3 residues: CASRASGSTDTQYF. The CDR3 DNA follows: TGTGCCAGTAGGGCTAGCGGGAGCACAGATACGCAGTATTTT.